This T cell receptor (beta chain) derives from a study of shared clonotypes between healthy human individuals. Germline assignment: CDR1 SGHRS and CDR2 YFSETQ. This CDR3 contains 15 residues. Trimming cost V 3 bases and J 3 bases; bases outside gene matches: 6. Measured with immunoSEQ multiplex PCR; TCRdb has only the in-frame clones, and not every one. The sample comprises around 940,000 clones, around three quarters of which are singletons, and approximately 1.5% rests with the top ten. This clone showed up just a few times. This TCR was recovered from a man in his late teens or twenties in good health. The sample taken for sequencing was memory CD4+ T cells sorted from blood. Subset noted: CD45RA-negative fraction. This chain uses TRBV5-1 with TRBJ1-1, with 9 bases fitting TRBD1. The CDR3 sequence: CASSYGTGMDTEAFF. The CDR3 DNA follows: TGCGCCAGCAGCTATGGGACAGGGATGGACACTGAAGCTTTCTTT.